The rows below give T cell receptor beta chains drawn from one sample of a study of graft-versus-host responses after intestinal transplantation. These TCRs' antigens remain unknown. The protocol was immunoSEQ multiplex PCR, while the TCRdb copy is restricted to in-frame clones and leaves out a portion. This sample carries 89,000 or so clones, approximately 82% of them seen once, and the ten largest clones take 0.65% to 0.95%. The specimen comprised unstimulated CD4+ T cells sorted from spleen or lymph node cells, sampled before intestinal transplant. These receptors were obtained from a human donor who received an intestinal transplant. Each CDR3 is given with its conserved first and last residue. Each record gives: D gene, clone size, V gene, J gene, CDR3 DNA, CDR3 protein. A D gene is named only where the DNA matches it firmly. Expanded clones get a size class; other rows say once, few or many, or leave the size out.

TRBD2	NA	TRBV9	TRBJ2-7	TGTGCCAGCAGCCCAGGACTAGCGGGAGCTAAATACGAGCAGTACTTC	CASSPGLAGAKYEQYF
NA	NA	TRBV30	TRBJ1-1	TGTGCCTGGAGTAGGCGGCTGAACACTGAAGCTTTCTTT	CAWSRRLNTEAFF
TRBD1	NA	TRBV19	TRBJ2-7	TGTGCCAGCGGACAGGGGGTCCCCTACGAGCAGTACTTC	CASGQGVPYEQYF
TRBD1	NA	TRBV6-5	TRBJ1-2	TGTGCCAGCAGGGACAGGGGGCTTGGCTACACCTTC	CASRDRGLGYTF
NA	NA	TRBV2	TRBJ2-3	TGTGCCAGCAGTGGTCCCCTAATCAACACAGATACGCAGTATTTT	CASSGPLINTDTQYF
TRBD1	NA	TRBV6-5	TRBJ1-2	TGTGCCAGCAGCCACCGGGACAGGCTGTCTGGCTACACCTTC	CASSHRDRLSGYTF
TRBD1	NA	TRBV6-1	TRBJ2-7	TGTGCCAGCAGTGGACAGGGAAACGAGCAGTACTTC	CASSGQGNEQYF
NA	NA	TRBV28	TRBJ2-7	TGTGCCAGCAGTTTAAGCGGGTTCACATCCCACGAGCAGTACTTC	CASSLSGFTSHEQYF
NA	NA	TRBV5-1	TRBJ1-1	TGCGCCAGCAGCTTAGACCCTGCGGGGGCGAACACTGAAGCTTTCTTT	CASSLDPAGANTEAFF
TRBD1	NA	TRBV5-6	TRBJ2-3	TGTGCCAGCAGCTTGGCCTTCAAACCGGGACAGGGGCCAACAGATACGCAGTATTTT	CASSLAFKPGQGPTDTQYF
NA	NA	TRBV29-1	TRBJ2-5	TGCAGTATTCCGGGTAGCGAGACCCAGTACTTC	CSIPGSETQYF
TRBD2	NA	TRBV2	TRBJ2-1	TGTGCCAGCAGTACCCAAAACGGGGGGGGAGGTGAGCAGTTCTTC	CASSTQNGGGGEQFF
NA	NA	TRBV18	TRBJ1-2	TGTGCCAGCTCACCAACCGCGGGGCAGGGCTACACCTTC	CASSPTAGQGYTF
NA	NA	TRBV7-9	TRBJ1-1	TGTGCCAGCAGCTTAGACGGTATCGGTAACACTGAAGCTTTCTTT	CASSLDGIGNTEAFF
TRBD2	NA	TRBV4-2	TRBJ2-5	TGTGCCAGCAGCCAAGGACTAGCGAGTGGAGAGACCCAGTACTTC	CASSQGLASGETQYF
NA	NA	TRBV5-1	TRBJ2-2	TGCGCCAGCAGCTTTCGTCCGGGAGTGAACACCGGGGAGCTGTTTTTT	CASSFRPGVNTGELFF
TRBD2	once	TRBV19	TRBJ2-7	TGTGCCACATCAACTAGCGGGGGCTCCTACGAGCAGTACTTC	CATSTSGGSYEQYF
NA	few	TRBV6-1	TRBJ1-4	TGTGCCAGCAGTGGGCTATTCGGGGAAAAACTGTTTTTT	CASSGLFGEKLFF
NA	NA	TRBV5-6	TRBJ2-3	TGTGCCAGCAGCTTGCGAGTCCTCCCTAGCACAGATACGCAGTATTTT	CASSLRVLPSTDTQYF
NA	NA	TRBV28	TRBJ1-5	TGTGCCAGCAGGACCAGAGGAGGGGATCAGCCCCAGCATTTT	CASRTRGGDQPQHF
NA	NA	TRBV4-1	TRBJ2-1	TGCGCCAGCAGCCAAGGGCCCCAGGTCAATGAGCAGTTCTTC	CASSQGPQVNEQFF
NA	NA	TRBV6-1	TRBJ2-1	TGTGCCAGCAGTAAAGGGACTCGCACGGGGCAGTTCTTC	CASSKGTRTGQFF
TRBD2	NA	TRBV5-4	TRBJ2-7	TGTGCCAGCAGCCGGGAGGGGTGGCCGGGTGCCTACGAGCAGTACTTC	CASSREGWPGAYEQYF
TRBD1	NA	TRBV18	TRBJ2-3	TGTGCCAGCTCACGCTTGCGGGACAGGGCATACACAGATACGCAGTATTTT	CASSRLRDRAYTDTQYF
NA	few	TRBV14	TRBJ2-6	TGTGCCAGCAGCCAAGTCTTCTCTGGGGCCAACGTCCTGACTTTC	CASSQVFSGANVLTF
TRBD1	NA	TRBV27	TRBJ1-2	TGTGCCAGCAGCTCTGACAGGGGGGACTATGGCTACACCTTC	CASSSDRGDYGYTF
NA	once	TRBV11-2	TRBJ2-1	TGTGCCAGCTCCCTTACAACAGCTAGCCCGCAGTTCTTC	CASSLTTASPQFF
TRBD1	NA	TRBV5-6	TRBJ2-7	TGTGCCAGCAGCGAGACAGGGGTTTACGAGCAGTACTTC	CASSETGVYEQYF
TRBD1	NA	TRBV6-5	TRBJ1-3	TGTGCCAGCAGTTACGCCGGGACAGGGGCTGGAAACACCATATATTTT	CASSYAGTGAGNTIYF
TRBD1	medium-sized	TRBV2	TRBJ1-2	TGTGCCAGCAGTACCCCATCCCGGGACAGTAATGGCTACACCTTC	CASSTPSRDSNGYTF
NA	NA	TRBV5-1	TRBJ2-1	TGCGCCAGCAGCCGGGGACTCGGGGAGGTGCTGTTCTTC	CASSRGLGEVLFF
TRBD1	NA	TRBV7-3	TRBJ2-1	TGTGCCAGCAGCCAACGACAGGGTAGCAATGAGCAGTTCTTC	CASSQRQGSNEQFF
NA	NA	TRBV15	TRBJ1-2	TGTGCCACCAGCAGAGCCGAGGGAAACTATGGCTACACCTTC	CATSRAEGNYGYTF
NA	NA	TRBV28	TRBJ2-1	TGTGCCAGCAGTTTATGGTACTACAATGAGCAGTTCTTC	CASSLWYYNEQFF
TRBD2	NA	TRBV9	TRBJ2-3	TGTGCCAGCAGCGTTAGCGGGAGGGGAGATACGCAGTATTTT	CASSVSGRGDTQYF
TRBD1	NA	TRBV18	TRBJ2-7	TGTGCCAGCTCACCCACAGGGGTCTATGGCTACGAGCAGTACTTC	CASSPTGVYGYEQYF
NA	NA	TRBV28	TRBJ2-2	TGTGCCAGCAGTTCCCTCAGGAGGGTTTCAAGTACCGGGGAGCTGTTTTTT	CASSSLRRVSSTGELFF
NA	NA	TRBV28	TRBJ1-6	TGTGCCAGCAGCTCTACTCTACACGGGGGGTCCCTCCACTTT	CASSSTLHGGSLHF
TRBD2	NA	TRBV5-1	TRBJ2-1	TGCGCCAGCAGCTTGGGGATGCAAGCGGGGGGGATCATACATGAGCAGTTCTTC	CASSLGMQAGGIIHEQFF
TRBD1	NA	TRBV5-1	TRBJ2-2	TGCGCCAGCAACCCGGGACAGGGGATGGTCGGGGAGCTGTTTTTT	CASNPGQGMVGELFF
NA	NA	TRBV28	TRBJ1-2	TGTGCCAGCAACCCACCCAGGGACTATGGCTACACCTTC	CASNPPRDYGYTF
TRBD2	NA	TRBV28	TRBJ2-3	TGTGCCAGCAGTTTCCCGCTCGGCGGGAGATTCTTCGTTGGCACAGATACGCAGTATTTT	CASSFPLGGRFFVGTDTQYF
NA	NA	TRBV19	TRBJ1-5	TGTGCCAGTGAAAAGGACACTTTCGGCAATCAGCCCCAGCATTTT	CASEKDTFGNQPQHF
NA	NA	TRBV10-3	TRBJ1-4	TGTGCCATCAGTGAGTCGGCTCTCCCTAATGAAAAACTGTTTTTT	CAISESALPNEKLFF
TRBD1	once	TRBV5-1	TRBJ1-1	TGCGCCAGCAGCTTAGGACAGGGGAATATGAACACTGAAGCTTTCTTT	CASSLGQGNMNTEAFF
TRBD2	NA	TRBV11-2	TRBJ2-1	TGTGCCAGCAGCCCCCGAGCGGGAGGGTACAATGAGCAGTTCTTC	CASSPRAGGYNEQFF
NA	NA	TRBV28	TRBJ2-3	TGTGCCAGCAGTCCGCCTAGCGCCCTCACAGATACGCAGTATTTT	CASSPPSALTDTQYF
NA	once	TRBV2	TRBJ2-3	TGTGCCAGCAGTGAAGTCCTCCGGGATGGCGATACGCAGTATTTT	CASSEVLRDGDTQYF
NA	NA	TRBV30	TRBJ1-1	TGTGCCTGTACTGGGACTACTGAAGCTTTCTTT	CACTGTTEAFF
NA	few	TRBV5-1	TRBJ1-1	TGCGCCAGCAGGTGGCAGGGGAACACTGAAGCTTTCTTT	CASRWQGNTEAFF
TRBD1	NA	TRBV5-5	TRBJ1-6	TGTGCCAGCAGCGACCGACAGGGACTCTATAATTCACCCCTCCACTTT	CASSDRQGLYNSPLHF
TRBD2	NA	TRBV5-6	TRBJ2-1	TGTGCCAGCAGCTTGTTTACTAGCGGCTACAATGAGCAGTTCTTC	CASSLFTSGYNEQFF
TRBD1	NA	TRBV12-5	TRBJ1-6	TGTGCTAGTGGTCGGGACAGTTATAATTCACCCCTCCACTTT	CASGRDSYNSPLHF
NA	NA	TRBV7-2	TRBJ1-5	TGTGCCAGCAGCCTCTACAGGGAAAGGAATCAGCCCCAGCATTTT	CASSLYRERNQPQHF